The clone carrying this T cell receptor beta chain was seen a handful of times. Its specificity is unknown. Method: immunoSEQ multiplex PCR; TCRdb's copy keeps in-frame clones and lacks some. The repertoire consists of 60,000 or so clones, with around 86% occurring once and the leading ten covering 10% to 15%. With autoimmune disease history or systemic immunosuppression, patients were excluded. This record belongs to a study of OX40 agonist ivuxolimab in advanced cancers. V dropped 4 bases and J dropped 4 bases, with 12 bases sitting between them. The CDR3 runs 14 residues. CDR1 is SGHDT, CDR2 YYEEEE, per germline. Whole-study findings and limits: Normalized T-cell clonal expansion was also low in some nonresponders. Mean expanded clone counts were higher in CD8+ than CD4+ T cells. Doses of 0.1 to 3.0 mg/kg were accompanied by clonal expansion of CD4+ and CD8+ blood T cells by week 6.

Sequencing was performed on CD4+ or CD8+ T cells sorted from blood, taken in a trial of the OX40 agonist ivuxolimab. This chain uses TRBV5-6 with TRBJ1-5; D is unresolved. The clonotype comes from an adult with an advanced solid tumor such as melanoma, head and neck, liver or kidney cancer. This chain's CDR3 is CASSPATGNQPQHF. In DNA form, the CDR3 reads TGTGCCAGCAGCCCCGCGACTGGAAATCAGCCCCAGCATTTT. Full variable domain (rest looked up from reference TRBV5-6 and TRBJ1-5): DAGVTQSPTHLIKTRGQQVTLRCSPKSGHDTVSWYQQALGQGPQFIFQYYEEEERQRGNFPDRFSGHQFPNYSSELNVNALLLGDSALYLCASSPATGNQPQHFGDGTRLSIL.